The 2 T cell receptor beta chains presented below share a single source sample, sequenced in a study of cytotoxic CD8 clonotypes in ibrutinib-treated CLL. Assay: immunoSEQ multiplex PCR; the TCRdb copy retains only in-frame clones and omits some. This sample has 150,000 to 200,000 clones, with 81% found just once. Sample: PBMCs, taken after 12 months of ibrutinib treatment. These receptors were taken from a human donor with chronic lymphocytic leukemia.

Comment on this clone: This same CDR3 is encoded by further DNA sequences in the sample. The rearrangement joins TRBV19 to TRBJ2-7; 7 bases fit TRBD1. The CDR3 is made up of 12 amino acids. V dropped 5 bases and J dropped 6; count of bases not matched to a gene: 4. Germline V gives CDR1 LNHDA, CDR2 SQIVND (reference sequence). The CDR3 region is CASSPTGREQYF. The CDR3 bases are TGTGCCAGTAGTCCGACAGGGCGCGAGCAGTACTTC.

The V and J genes are TRBV7-2 and TRBJ1-2; D gene uncertain. The germline V and J ends were trimmed by 2 bases and 5 bases, with 9 bases remaining between them. The germline V gene encodes CDR1 SGHTA and CDR2 FQGNSA. The CDR3 is made up of 13 amino acids. The CDR3: CASSLNGGYGYTF. In DNA form, the CDR3 reads TGTGCCAGCAGCTTAAACGGCGGGTATGGCTACACCTTC.